These T cell receptor beta chains were read from a single sample in a study of blood T cells in healthy people across ages. TCRdb recomputed calls from the 5' RACE reads with MiXCR, one row per CDR3 protein. The sample shows 1.5 million to 2 million distinct CDR3 sequences, less than 50% of them seen only once. The sample comprised blood. The receptors here all came from a woman aged 40 to 49 in good health. Each CDR3 is given with its conserved first and last residue. The D gene is left open where the match is weak. Clone size is stated in some rows and not others, as once, few, many or a class when expanded.

CDR3aa,CDR3nt,j_gene,d_gene,v_gene,len,abundance
CASSPGLVRTDTQYF,TGTGCCAGCTCACCGGGACTAGTGCGCACAGATACGCAGTATTTT,TRBJ2-3,TRBD2,TRBV18,15,few
CASSLGLAGQNEQFF,TGCGCCAGCAGCCTAGGACTAGCGGGGCAAAATGAGCAGTTCTTC,TRBJ2-1,TRBD2,TRBV5-1,15,-
CASSEWHEAYQETQYF,TGTGCCAGCAGTGAATGGCACGAAGCGTACCAAGAGACCCAGTACTTC,TRBJ2-5,-,TRBV6-1,16,-
CASSFPEIGALGQRSPLHF,TGTGCCAGCAGCTTTCCGGAAATAGGGGCCCTGGGACAGAGGTCACCCCTCCACTTT,TRBJ1-6,TRBD1,TRBV7-2,19,-
CATSRGGSNTEAFF,TGTGCCACCAGCAGAGGAGGGTCCAACACTGAAGCTTTCTTT,TRBJ1-1,-,TRBV15,14,-
CASSPVPGAYEQYF,TGTGCCAGCAGCCCCGTTCCGGGGGCCTACGAGCAGTACTTC,TRBJ2-7,-,TRBV7-2,14,-
CASGLLNDRENYGYTF,TGTGCCAGCGGACTTCTAAACGACAGAGAAAACTATGGCTACACCTTC,TRBJ1-2,-,TRBV6-5,16,-
CASSQGLQGINSPLHF,TGTGCCAGCAGCCAAGGGCTGCAGGGGATTAATTCACCCCTCCACTTT,TRBJ1-6,-,TRBV4-2,16,-
CATRQVNYGYTF,TGTGCCACCCGACAGGTGAACTATGGCTACACCTTC,TRBJ1-2,-,TRBV6-5,12,many
CASSPRLTSTDTQYF,TGCGCCAGCAGCCCGAGACTTACTAGCACAGATACGCAGTATTTT,TRBJ2-3,-,TRBV5-1,15,once
CASSPTSVGETQYF,TGTGCCAGCAGCCCGACTAGCGTAGGAGAGACCCAGTACTTC,TRBJ2-5,TRBD2,TRBV2,14,few
CVSSLWTDYGYTF,TGTGTCAGCAGCCTATGGACAGACTATGGCTACACCTTC,TRBJ1-2,-,TRBV7-9,13,once
CASSQPTFDTQYF,TGTGCCAGCAGCCAGCCCACCTTCGACACGCAGTATTTT,TRBJ2-3,-,TRBV13,13,few
CASSSWDSPQETQYF,TGTGCCAGCAGTTCTTGGGACTCCCCACAAGAGACCCAGTACTTC,TRBJ2-5,-,TRBV12-3/TRBV12-4,15,few
CSARPMDRDYGYTF,TGCAGTGCTAGACCCATGGACAGGGACTATGGCTACACCTTC,TRBJ1-2,TRBD1,TRBV20-1,14,-
CASTLNRAGETQYF,TGTGCCAGCACTCTGAACAGGGCTGGGGAGACCCAGTACTTC,TRBJ2-5,-,TRBV5-5,14,-